The 17 T cell receptor beta chains presented below share a single source sample, sequenced in a study of shared clonotypes between healthy human individuals. The table came from immunoSEQ multiplex PCR; TCRdb's copy has only in-frame clones and leaves some out. The repertoire holds approximately 1,000,000 clones, with around 77% as singletons. The specimen sequenced was memory CD4+ T cells from PBMCs. This sample's subset: CD45RA-negative fraction. The receptors were sampled from a man younger than 35 in good health. Some clones in this sample may be carry-over from other donors' samples.

J is TRBJ2-1 and V is TRBV27, with D perhaps matching TRBD2 (5 bases). Trimming removed 1 base at V and 10 bases at J, with 11 bases between. CDR3 size: 13 residues. CDR1 and CDR2 from the germline V gene are MNHEY and SMNVEV (reference sequence). The CDR3 DNA reads as TGTGCCAGCAGTTTATTCAGGACTCAGGAGCAGTTCTTC. Its protein is CASSLFRTQEQFF.

This clone occurred once. The chain joins TRBV7-3 to TRBJ2-3; 9 bases are shared with TRBD1. CDR3 size: 16 residues. V was clipped by 2 bases and J by 3 bases; unmatched bases: 6. In germline, CDR1 is SGHTA, CDR2 FQGTGA. CDR3: CASSLSGTGLTDTQYF. The DNA for the CDR3 is TGTGCCAGCAGCTTATCCGGGACAGGGTTAACAGATACGCAGTATTTT.

This chain joins TRBV7-3 and TRBJ2-5; D not resolved. This CDR3 is 13 amino acids long. V was cut by 4 bases and J by 7 bases, with 13 bases left in between. Germline CDR1 reads SGHTA; CDR2 reads FQGTGA. The CDR3 loop reads CASSSAPGLTQYF. In nucleotides, the CDR3 is TGTGCCAGCAGCTCAGCCCCAGGCTTGACCCAGTACTTC.

The chain combines TRBV6-1 with TRBJ2-7; D possibly matches TRBD1 or TRBD2 (5 bases each). Trimming removed 6 bases at V and 2 bases at J, with 17 bases between. The CDR3 runs 15 residues. Germline V gives CDR1 MNHNS, CDR2 SASEGT. CDR3 protein: CASSTTGTEAYEQYF. CDR3 nucleotides: TGTGCCAGCAGCACAACCGGGACGGAAGCCTACGAGCAGTACTTC.

This clone was detected only once. V and J are TRBV5-1 and TRBJ2-2; 13 nucleotides line up with TRBD2. The CDR3 sequence is 17 residues long. The germline V gene encodes CDR1 SGHRS and CDR2 YFSETQ. Trimming at V came to 4 bases and at J to 7 bases, leaving 10 bases not matched to a gene. The CDR3 DNA reads TGCGCCAGCAGCCCGGGACTAGCGGGGAGGCGTGGCGGGGAGCTGTTTTTT. Translation: CASSPGLAGRRGGELFF.

A single count supports this clone. The rearrangement links TRBV18 to TRBJ1-4; TRBD1 agrees at 10 bases. With 6 bases clipped from V and 7 bases from J, the junction kept 5 bases outside the gene matches. Germline V gene sequence: CDR1 KGHSH, CDR2 LQKENI. This CDR3 has 14 amino acids. The CDR3 loop reads CASSVGTGVEKLFF. The CDR3, as DNA: TGTGCCAGCTCCGTCGGGACAGGGGTTGAAAAACTGTTTTTT.

The chain carries TRBV28 and TRBJ1-4, with no clear D. V gave up 5 bases and J gave up 3 bases, with 1 base separating them. The CDR3 length is 11 residues. Germline CDR1 and CDR2: MDHEN and SYDVKM. In nucleotides, the CDR3 is TGTGCCAGCAGTCCTAATGAAAAACTGTTTTTT. Translated: CASSPNEKLFF.

Turning to this clone: Other DNA sequences in the same sample also yield this CDR3. The CDR3 sequence: CASSFRTGREQYF. For the CDR3, the DNA is TGTGCCAGCAGTTTTCGGACAGGGCGCGAGCAGTACTTC. The chain is built from TRBV28 and TRBJ2-7; TRBD1 aligns across 8 bases. Germline V CDR1 and CDR2: MDHEN, SYDVKM. The CDR3 has 13 residues. Unmatched junction bases numbered 4, after V lost 3 bases and J lost 6 bases.

The genes are TRBV5-4 and TRBJ1-1, with D maybe TRBD1 (6 bases). The CDR3 length is 13 residues. The V and J ends lost 4 bases and 8 bases respectively, with 15 bases between them. In germline, CDR1 is SGHNT, CDR2 YYREEE (reference sequence). CDR3 residues: CASSIRQDSEAFF. CDR3 nucleotides: TGTGCCAGCAGCATAAGACAGGACTCAGAAGCTTTCTTT.

The table lists this clone with a count of one. The V call is TRBV28, the J call TRBJ2-6; D is undetermined. This CDR3 contains 16 residues. The germline V gene encodes CDR1 MDHEN and CDR2 SYDVKM. V lost 3 bases and J 2 bases, leaving 11 bases between the germline ends. CDR3 coding DNA: TGTGCCAGCAGTTTCCCAATGGGTGCTGGGGCCAACGTCCTGACTTTC. The encoded protein is CASSFPMGAGANVLTF.

The CDR3 nucleotides are TGTGCCAGCAGCCCCTCCCGATGGGCAGGGGCCCCCGGGGAGCTGTTTTTT. Its protein is CASSPSRWAGAPGELFF. This rearrangement joins TRBV14 to TRBJ2-2, with D possibly matching TRBD1 (6 bases). The CDR3 totals 17 residues. V dropped 4 bases and J dropped 6 bases, with 21 bases sitting between them. The germline V gene encodes CDR1 SGHDN and CDR2 FVKESK.

The genes are TRBV28 and TRBJ1-5, with 9 positions matching TRBD1. V was pared by 4 bases and J by 6 bases, with 10 bases of the junction left unmatched. CDR3 length equals 16 residues. Germline CDR1 MDHEN, CDR2 SYDVKM. The CDR3 DNA follows: TGTGCCAGCAGTTCTCCTCCGGGACAGGGCGGTCAGCCCCAGCATTTT. This sequence encodes CASSSPPGQGGQPQHF.

This clone has only one observation. The genes are TRBV9 and TRBJ2-7; TRBD2 matches 7 bases. The V segment lost 0 bases and the J segment 5 bases; nucleotides outside the gene matches: 8. This CDR3 comprises 15 residues. Looked up from germline, CDR1 is SGDLS and CDR2 is YYNGEE. The CDR3 reads CASSVEGGRGDEQYF. The CDR3 region has the DNA TGTGCCAGCAGCGTAGAGGGAGGGAGGGGCGACGAGCAGTACTTC. Using reference TRBV9 and TRBJ2-7 for the parts outside the CDR3, the full variable domain is DSGVTQTPKHLITATGQRVTLRCSPRSGDLSVYWYQQSLDQGLQFLIQYYNGEERAKGNILERFSAQQFPDLHSELNLSSLELGDSALYFCASSVEGGRGDEQYFGPGTRLTVT.

The chain recombines TRBV7-9 with TRBJ1-4; weak D call: TRBD1 (6 bases). The germline V gene encodes CDR1 SEHNR and CDR2 FQNEAQ (reference sequence). The CDR3 contains 12 residues. Deletions cut 10 bases from V and 6 bases from J, with 12 bases between. The CDR3 DNA sequence: TGTGCCACGACAGGAGCTTATGAAAAACTGTTTTTT. It encodes CATTGAYEKLFF.

The rearrangement joins TRBV7-6 to TRBJ2-2; D is ambiguous. This CDR3 is built from 14 residues. The V end lost 1 base, the J end lost 1 base, and 4 bases lay between the germline ends. CDR1 and CDR2 (germline): SGHVS, FNYEAQ. The CDR3 reads CASSLGLNTGELFF. The CDR3 DNA follows: TGTGCCAGCAGCTTAGGGTTGAACACCGGGGAGCTGTTTTTT. Combining the CDR3 with reference TRBV7-6 and TRBJ2-2 gives the whole variable domain GAGVSQSPRYKVTKRGQDVALRCDPISGHVSLYWYRQALGQGPEFLTYFNYEAQQDKSGLPNDRFSAERPEGSISTLTIQRTEQRDSAMYRCASSLGLNTGELFFGEGSRLTVL.

This clone was detected only a few times. The CDR3 DNA sequence: TGTGCCAGCAGTAAGACTGTTGAAGGTACGCAGTATTTT. It codes for CASSKTVEGTQYF. V is TRBV7-3 and J is TRBJ2-3; the D is unclear. The V gene lost 6 bases and the J gene lost 8 bases, with 15 bases spanning the gap. CDR1 SGHTA and CDR2 FQGTGA come from the germline V gene. The CDR3 runs to 13 residues.

This sequence joins TRBV28 and TRBJ2-1; possible D gene TRBD1, 5 bases. CDR3 length: 15 amino acids. Per the germline V gene, CDR1 is MDHEN and CDR2 is SYDVKM. V shed 5 bases and J shed 5 bases, with 16 bases lying between them. The CDR3 DNA reads as TGTGCCAGCAGTGCTTACAGGAGTGGGCACAATGAGCAGTTCTTC. Its translation: CASSAYRSGHNEQFF.